Each of the 17 T cell receptor beta chains below was sequenced from the same sample in a study of regulatory T cells in long-lasting Graves disease. Libraries of TCR beta came from iRepertoire HTBI primers plus Arm-PCR of CDR3 regions. TCRdb itself ran the multiplex PCR reads through MiXCR, one entry per CDR3 protein. Of about 460,000 distinct CDR3 sequences in the sample, less than 25% were seen once. Specified time point: persistent/refractory GD, antithyroid drugs over 5 years with positive TRAb. The TCR library was made from RNA extracted from PBMCs. This specimen was peripheral blood mononuclear cells (PBMCs), taken when the disease was refractory, from a patient treated with antithyroid drugs. These receptors all come from a female donor with Graves disease.

This clonotype was seen a few times. The V call is TRBV7-6, the J call TRBJ2-5; possibly TRBD1 or TRBD2 for D (5 bases each). Trimming took off 5 bases at V and 4 bases at J, with 17 bases between the two ends. This CDR3 has 15 amino acids. Per germline, CDR1 SGHVS and CDR2 FNYEAQ. The CDR3 reads CASSLGTRLVETQYF. Here the CDR3 DNA reads TGTGCCAGCAGCCTCGGGACGCGATTGGTAGAGACCCAGTACTTC.

The rearrangement uses TRBV19 and TRBJ1-1; D remains ambiguous. The CDR3 spans 13 residues. In germline, CDR1 is LNHDA, CDR2 SQIVND (reference sequence). The V end lost 1 base, the J end lost 7 bases, and 10 bases lay between the germline ends. DNA for the CDR3: TGTGCCAGTAGTATAGGAGGAAATGGTGAAGCTTTCTTT. This gives the protein CASSIGGNGEAFF.

This clonotype was picked up many times. This sequence joins TRBV2 and TRBJ1-2; D is undetermined. V was shortened by 2 bases and J by 4 bases, with 17 bases between the two germline ends. CDR1 and CDR2 (germline): SNHLY, FYNNEI. The length of the CDR3 is 16 residues. CDR3 DNA: TGTGCCAGCAGTGAACCCTATCAGACACGAAGCTATGGCTACACCTTC. Encoded protein: CASSEPYQTRSYGYTF.

Only a few counts were recorded for this clonotype. The rearrangement joins TRBV11-3 to TRBJ1-1; no clear D gene. In germline, CDR1 is SGHNT, CDR2 YENEEA. Trimming took 1 base from V and 3 from J, leaving 9 bases between them. The CDR3 length is 14 residues. The CDR3 spells CASSLVPPDTEAFF. The CDR3 bases are TGTGCCAGCAGCTTAGTACCTCCGGACACTGAAGCTTTCTTT.

This clonotype showed up just once. This is likely a read error, given that the CDR3 carries no conserved phenylalanine or tryptophan at its end. The chain is built from TRBV28 and TRBJ2-5; a possible D gene is TRBD1 (7 bases). The CDR3 contains 15 residues. Looked up from germline, CDR1 is MDHEN and CDR2 is SYDVKM. V lost 5 bases and J lost 4, with 17 bases in between. This CDR3 reads CASSALQGGRETQYL. The CDR3 region has the DNA TGTGCCAGCAGTGCCCTCCAGGGGGGCCGAGAGACCCAGTACCTC.

This clonotype was recorded at least ten times. The V and J genes are TRBV2 and TRBJ1-2, with 8 positions matching TRBD1. CDR3 length: 13 amino acids. From germline, CDR1 is SNHLY and CDR2 FYNNEI. The J segment lost 3 bases and the V segment lost 7 bases, leaving 4 bases of the junction unmatched. The CDR3: CASNLQGDYGYTF. The CDR3 coding sequence is TGTGCCAGCAATCTACAGGGGGACTATGGCTACACCTTC.

This rearrangement joins TRBV28 to TRBJ1-1; D gene uncertain. The CDR3 has 14 residues. Trimming stripped 6 bases from V and 3 bases from J, with 14 bases between. CDR1 and CDR2 (germline): MDHEN, SYDVKM. CDR3 DNA: TGTGCCAGCAGCACCGGGGTCTCACACACTGAAGCTTTCTTT. Its protein product is CASSTGVSHTEAFF.

The chain links TRBV28 to TRBJ2-6; D not certain. Germline lookup yields CDR1 MDHEN and CDR2 SYDVKM. The CDR3 covers 16 residues. The V and J ends lost 6 bases and 0 bases respectively, with 12 bases between them. CDR3 protein: CASRAPGDSGANVLTF. The CDR3 DNA follows: TGTGCCAGCAGGGCACCAGGCGACTCTGGGGCCAACGTCCTGACTTTC.

This clonotype was seen more than once but under ten times. The V and J genes are TRBV10-3 and TRBJ2-3; D call uncertain. The CDR3 totals 14 residues. Trimming removed 8 bases from V and 0 bases from J, with 12 bases in between. CDR1 and CDR2 from the germline V gene are ENHRY and SYGVKD. The CDR3 here is CAIWTGFSTDTQYF. CDR3 DNA sequence: TGTGCCATCTGGACCGGGTTTAGCACAGATACGCAGTATTTT.

The chain recombines TRBV18 with TRBJ2-7; possible D gene TRBD2, 7 bases. From germline, CDR1 is KGHSH and CDR2 LQKENI. V lost 0 bases and J lost 5, with 11 bases in between. The CDR3 covers 14 residues. CDR3: CASSPPGGANEQYF. The DNA for the CDR3 is TGTGCCAGCTCACCACCTGGGGGGGCGAACGAGCAGTACTTC.

The chain is built from TRBV5-1 and TRBJ1-1; 8 nucleotides line up with TRBD1. This CDR3 contains 15 residues. Germline lookup yields CDR1 SGHRS and CDR2 YFSETQ. V was pared by 4 bases and J by 1 base, with 6 bases of the junction left unmatched. Here the CDR3 DNA reads TGCGCCAGCAGCCATCGGGACAGGACGAACACTGAAGCTTTCTTT. Encoded protein: CASSHRDRTNTEAFF.

The chain uses TRBV10-3 and TRBJ1-6; no definite D call. Germline values: CDR1 ENHRY, CDR2 SYGVKD. Deletions cut 4 bases from V and 8 bases from J, with 12 bases between. The CDR3 is 14 residues long. CDR3 protein: CAISGRIVDSPLHF. In DNA, the CDR3 is TGTGCCATCAGTGGACGGATTGTAGATTCACCCCTCCACTTT.

This clonotype was found a few times. This chain connects TRBV7-2 to TRBJ1-5; TRBD1 matches 10 bases. CDR3 length: 14 amino acids. V lost 5 bases, J lost 9 bases, and 7 bases stayed unmatched. Looked up from germline, CDR1 is SGHTA and CDR2 is FQGNSA. The CDR3 nucleotides read TGTGCCAGCAGCGTGACAGGGGGCCGGTGGCCCCAGCATTTT. It translates to CASSVTGGRWPQHF. The full variable domain, its missing parts supplied by reference TRBV7-2 and TRBJ1-5, is GAGVSQSPSNKVTEKGKDVELRCDPISGHTALYWYRQSLGQGLEFLIYFQGNSAPDKSGLPSDRFSAERTGGSVSTLTIQRTQQEDSAVYLCASSVTGGRWPQHFGDGTRLSIL.

This clonotype was seen repeatedly, ten times or more. The genes are TRBV28 and TRBJ1-6; D perhaps matches TRBD1 (5 bases). This CDR3 has 13 residues. V was pared by 7 bases and J by 7 bases, with 11 bases between. The germline V gene encodes CDR1 MDHEN and CDR2 SYDVKM. CDR3 amino acids: CASKGAANSPLHF. The CDR3 DNA is TGTGCCAGCAAAGGGGCAGCCAATTCACCCCTCCACTTT.

The V gene is TRBV12-3 or TRBV12-4, the J gene TRBJ2-2; no firm D call. The CDR3 has 14 amino acids. V was pared by 7 bases and J by 7 bases, with 16 bases between. For the CDR3, the DNA is TGTGCCAGCAACTTTAGGTCTGATGGCGGGGAGCTGTTTTTT. Amino acids: CASNFRSDGGELFF.

This clonotype was seen only a few times. V and J are TRBV29-1 and TRBJ1-1; D remains unclear. This CDR3 is built from 13 residues. Germline-derived CDR1 and CDR2 are SQVTM and ANQGSEA. The V end was cut by 4 bases, the J end by 1 base, with 10 bases between. The CDR3 DNA reads TGCAGCGTTGTGTCTATAAAGAACACTGAAGCTTTCTTT. Amino acid sequence: CSVVSIKNTEAFF.

This chain links TRBV5-8 with TRBJ2-5; tentative D call: TRBD1 (6 bases). The CDR3 spans 14 residues. Trimming cost V 2 bases and J 5 bases, with 13 bases left between them. The germline V gene encodes CDR1 SGHTS and CDR2 YDEGEE. The CDR3 sequence is CASSFMGAGETQYF. The CDR3 DNA follows: TGTGCCAGCAGCTTTATGGGGGCTGGGGAGACCCAGTACTTC.